This is a list of T cell receptor beta chains from one sample in a study of cytomegalovirus exposure and HLA in healthy donors. TCRdb's table, derived via immunoSEQ multiplex PCR, lists solely in-frame clones and lacks some. Here the sample spans roughly 100,000 clones, roughly 95% being singletons. Input material: PBMCs. These receptors originate from a woman under 30 in good health and CMV-seronegative. Each CDR3 is given with its conserved first and last residue. Each record gives: CDR3 protein, CDR3 DNA, V gene, CDR3 length, J gene, clone size, D gene. D genes are given only for firm matches. Where a row states a size, it is once, few, many or the class of an expanded clone; other rows omit it.

CASSLGRGGRYNEQFF	TGTGCCAGCAGCTTAGGTCGCGGGGGGAGGTACAATGAGCAGTTCTTC	TRBV7-9	16	TRBJ2-1	-	TRBD2
CASRLTGVESQPQHF	TGTGCCAGCAGGTTGACAGGGGTGGAATCTCAGCCCCAGCATTTT	TRBV6-6	15	TRBJ1-5	-	TRBD1
CAISESHGRGYGYTF	TGTGCCATCAGTGAGTCACACGGCCGAGGCTATGGCTACACCTTC	TRBV10-3	15	TRBJ1-2	-	-
CASSSRTSGAFEQFF	TGTGCCAGCAGCTCTCGGACTAGCGGGGCGTTTGAGCAGTTCTTC	TRBV5-4	15	TRBJ2-1	-	TRBD2
CATATGGDAEAFF	TGTGCCACCGCGACAGGGGGCGACGCTGAAGCTTTCTTT	TRBV15	13	TRBJ1-1	-	TRBD1
CASSSEGLGYSNQPQHF	TGTGCCAGCAGTTCCGAAGGCCTCGGGTATAGCAATCAGCCCCAGCATTTT	TRBV28	17	TRBJ1-5	once	-
CASSQASHSGNTIYF	TGCGCCAGCAGCCAGGCTAGTCACTCTGGAAACACCATATATTTT	TRBV4-1	15	TRBJ1-3	-	-
CAWSVQENYGYTF	TGTGCCTGGAGTGTACAGGAGAACTATGGCTACACCTTC	TRBV30	13	TRBJ1-2	-	-
CASRPGGQRDTDTQYF	TGTGCCAGCAGACCTGGGGGACAGAGGGACACAGATACGCAGTATTTT	TRBV27	16	TRBJ2-3	-	TRBD1
CASSPSIAGGTEQFF	TGTGCCAGCAGCCCGTCAATAGCGGGAGGCACTGAGCAGTTCTTC	TRBV4-2	15	TRBJ2-1	-	TRBD2
CASSKGQENNEQFF	TGTGCCAGCAGTAAGGGACAGGAGAACAATGAGCAGTTCTTC	TRBV6-4	14	TRBJ2-1	-	TRBD1
CASSQGPEQFF	TGTGCCAGCAGTCAGGGGCCTGAGCAGTTCTTC	TRBV6-5	11	TRBJ2-1	-	-
CASSSTRQGKSDRNTIYF	TGTGCCAGTAGTTCCACGCGACAGGGTAAAAGTGATCGAAACACCATATATTTT	TRBV19	18	TRBJ1-3	-	TRBD1
CASSFKGATEAFF	TGTGCCAGCAGCTTCAAGGGGGCAACCGAAGCTTTCTTT	TRBV11-2	13	TRBJ1-1	-	TRBD1
CASSPSGGTNQPQHF	TGTGCCAGCAGCCCTTCAGGGGGTACAAATCAGCCCCAGCATTTT	TRBV7-2	15	TRBJ1-5	-	TRBD1
CASSGRGTGELFF	TGTGCCAGCAGCGGACGGGGGACCGGGGAGCTGTTTTTT	TRBV5-6	13	TRBJ2-2	-	-
CASSVGQDYGYTF	TGTGCCAGCAGCGTGGGACAGGACTATGGCTACACCTTC	TRBV7-2	13	TRBJ1-2	-	TRBD1
CAAGQGVETQYF	TGTGCCGCCGGACAGGGGGTAGAGACCCAGTACTTC	TRBV10-3	12	TRBJ2-5	-	TRBD1
CASTLAGRLANNEQFF	TGTGCCAGCACTCTGGCGGGGAGGCTAGCTAACAATGAGCAGTTCTTC	TRBV2	16	TRBJ2-1	-	-
CASSLSQGQETQYF	TGCGCCAGCAGCTTGTCCCAGGGCCAAGAGACCCAGTACTTC	TRBV5-1	14	TRBJ2-5	-	-
CASSSGLAGTEADTQYF	TGCGCCAGCAGCTCTGGACTGGCCGGGACTGAGGCAGATACGCAGTATTTT	TRBV5-1	17	TRBJ2-3	-	-
CASTEGGVFTDTQYF	TGTGCCAGCACCGAAGGAGGGGTCTTCACAGATACGCAGTATTTT	TRBV9	15	TRBJ2-3	-	-